Listed below are T cell receptor beta chains from one sample, sequenced in a study of OX40 agonist ivuxolimab in advanced cancers. Measured with immunoSEQ multiplex PCR; TCRdb has only the in-frame clones, and not every one. Of tens of thousands of clones listed, under 90% were seen once; the top ten hold around 0.45%. This specimen consisted of CD4+ or CD8+ T cells sorted from blood, obtained in a trial of the OX40 agonist ivuxolimab. These receptors were obtained from an adult with an advanced solid tumor such as melanoma, head and neck, liver or kidney cancer. CDR3s include the opening cysteine and the closing phenylalanine or tryptophan. The D gene is left open where the match is weak. Some rows mark clone size as missing; the rest say once, few, many or name a class of expanded clone.

V gene	J gene	clone size	CDR3 length	D gene	CDR3 protein	CDR3 DNA
TRBV28	TRBJ1-2	once	12	.	CASSPVGYGYTF	TGTGCCAGCAGTCCGGTCGGCTATGGCTACACCTTC
TRBV9	TRBJ1-2	.	15	TRBD1	CASSSRTGPNYGYTF	TGTGCCAGCAGCTCTCGGACAGGGCCTAACTATGGCTACACCTTC
TRBV19	TRBJ1-5	few	13	TRBD1	CASSRTGGWPQHF	TGTGCCAGTAGTAGGACAGGCGGGTGGCCCCAGCATTTT
TRBV29-1	TRBJ2-1	.	13	.	CSGARLGDNEQFF	TGCAGCGGGGCCCGTCTGGGAGATAATGAGCAGTTCTTC
TRBV2	TRBJ2-2	.	18	TRBD2	CASRERPSGGLYTGELFF	TGTGCCAGCAGAGAACGTCCTAGCGGGGGGCTTTACACCGGGGAGCTGTTTTTT
TRBV29-1	TRBJ1-3	.	12	.	CSAGSSGNTIYF	TGCAGCGCGGGGAGCTCTGGAAACACCATATATTTT
TRBV28	TRBJ1-2	few	11	.	CASSSNYGYTF	TGTGCCAGCAGTTCTAACTATGGCTACACCTTC
TRBV2	TRBJ2-1	.	13	TRBD1	CASNDRVKGEQFF	TGTGCCAGCAACGACAGGGTAAAGGGTGAGCAGTTCTTC
TRBV19	TRBJ1-6	few	16	TRBD1	CASQQGQDYYNSPLHF	TGTGCCAGTCAACAAGGACAGGACTACTATAATTCACCCCTCCACTTT
TRBV19	TRBJ1-6	.	13	.	CASSDGPYSPLHF	TGTGCCAGTAGTGACGGCCCCTATTCACCCCTCCACTTT
TRBV9	TRBJ2-1	.	12	.	CASSVAYREQFF	TGTGCCAGCAGCGTAGCTTACCGTGAGCAGTTCTTC
TRBV7-2	TRBJ2-2	.	13	.	CASSQLNTGELFF	TGTGCCAGCAGCCAATTGAACACCGGGGAGCTGTTTTTT
TRBV7-9	TRBJ1-6	.	14	.	CASGARDTNSPLHF	TGTGCCAGCGGGGCGCGGGATACAAATTCACCCCTCCACTTT
TRBV5-1	TRBJ2-1	.	14	TRBD2	CASSLTSGGNEQFF	TGCGCCAGCAGCTTGACTAGCGGGGGTAATGAGCAGTTCTTC
TRBV15	TRBJ2-1	.	16	.	CATSRDKGPIYNEQFF	TGTGCCACCAGCAGAGATAAGGGACCGATCTACAATGAGCAGTTCTTC
TRBV18	TRBJ2-3	.	19	.	CASSPAPRGSRGSTDTQYF	TGTGCCAGCTCACCGGCCCCGCGGGGATCTCGGGGTAGCACAGATACGCAGTATTTT
TRBV11-2	TRBJ2-2	.	14	.	CASGGHANTGELFF	TGTGCCAGCGGGGGACATGCGAACACCGGGGAGCTGTTTTTT
TRBV7-2	TRBJ1-2	.	15	.	CASSLPRAGVYGYTF	TGTGCCAGCAGTCTACCAAGAGCAGGGGTCTATGGCTACACCTTC
TRBV5-4	TRBJ2-5	.	16	TRBD2	CASRLTSGGAQETQYF	TGTGCCAGCAGGCTTACTAGCGGGGGGGCACAGGAGACCCAGTACTTC
TRBV7-2	TRBJ1-1	.	14	TRBD1	CASSLVGTGTEAFF	TGTGCCAGCAGCTTAGTCGGGACAGGCACTGAAGCTTTCTTT
TRBV5-1	TRBJ2-7	.	14	.	CASSLDPGVYEQYF	TGCGCCAGCAGCCTGGACCCCGGGGTCTACGAGCAGTACTTC
TRBV2	TRBJ2-2	.	15	.	CASRLRTEDTGELFF	TGTGCCAGCAGATTGAGGACAGAAGACACCGGGGAGCTGTTTTTT
TRBV7-8	TRBJ1-5	.	15	TRBD1	CASSSRAGGGQPQHF	TGTGCCAGCAGCTCCAGGGCAGGGGGGGGTCAGCCCCAGCATTTT
TRBV6-1	TRBJ2-5	.	13	.	CASRKGTQETQYF	TGTGCCAGCCGAAAAGGGACCCAAGAGACCCAGTACTTC
TRBV19	TRBJ2-2	few	11	.	CASTTTGELFF	TGTGCCAGTACTACCACCGGGGAGCTGTTTTTT
TRBV10-1	TRBJ1-6	.	15	.	CARKQAYSYNSPLHF	TGCGCCAGAAAACAGGCCTACTCCTATAATTCACCCCTCCACTTT
TRBV9	TRBJ2-2	.	15	TRBD2	CASSVLAGGTGELFF	TGTGCCAGCAGCGTCTTAGCGGGGGGCACCGGGGAGCTGTTTTTT
TRBV11-2	TRBJ2-3	once	18	TRBD2	CASSLVLAGGGFADTQYF	TGTGCCAGCAGCTTGGTACTAGCGGGAGGAGGGTTTGCAGATACGCAGTATTTT
TRBV5-8	TRBJ2-1	.	15	.	CASSKRDRSYNEQFF	TGTGCCAGCAGCAAGAGGGACCGCTCCTACAATGAGCAGTTCTTC
TRBV7-2	TRBJ2-7	.	13	.	CASSLGGPYEQYF	TGTGCCAGCAGCTTGGGCGGGCCCTACGAGCAGTACTTC
TRBV28	TRBJ2-7	.	14	.	CASSFPGPRAEQYF	TGTGCCAGCAGTTTTCCTGGCCCCCGAGCGGAGCAGTACTTC